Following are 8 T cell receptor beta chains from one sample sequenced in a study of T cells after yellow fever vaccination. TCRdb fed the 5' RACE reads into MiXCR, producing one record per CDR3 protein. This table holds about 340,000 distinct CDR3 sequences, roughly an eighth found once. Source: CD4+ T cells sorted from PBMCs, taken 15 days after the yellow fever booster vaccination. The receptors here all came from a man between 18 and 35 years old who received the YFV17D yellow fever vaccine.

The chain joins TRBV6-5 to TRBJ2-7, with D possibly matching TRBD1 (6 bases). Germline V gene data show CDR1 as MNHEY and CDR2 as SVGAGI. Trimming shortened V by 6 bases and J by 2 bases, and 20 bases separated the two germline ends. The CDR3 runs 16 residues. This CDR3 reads CASSPALGQNAYEQYF. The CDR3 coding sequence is TGTGCCAGCAGCCCGGCCTTAGGACAGAACGCCTACGAGCAGTACTTC.

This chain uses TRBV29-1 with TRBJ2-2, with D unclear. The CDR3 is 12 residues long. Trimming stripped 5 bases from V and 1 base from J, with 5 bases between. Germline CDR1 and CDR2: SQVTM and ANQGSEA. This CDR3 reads CSVSENTGELFF. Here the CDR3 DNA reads TGCAGCGTTTCCGAGAACACCGGGGAGCTGTTTTTT.

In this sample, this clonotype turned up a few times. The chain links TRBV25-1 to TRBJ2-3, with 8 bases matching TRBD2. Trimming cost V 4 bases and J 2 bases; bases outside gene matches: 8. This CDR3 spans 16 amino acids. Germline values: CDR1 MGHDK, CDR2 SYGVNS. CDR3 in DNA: TGTGCCAGCAGTGGCCTCAAGCGGGGGCTCACAGATACGCAGTATTTT. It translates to CASSGLKRGLTDTQYF.

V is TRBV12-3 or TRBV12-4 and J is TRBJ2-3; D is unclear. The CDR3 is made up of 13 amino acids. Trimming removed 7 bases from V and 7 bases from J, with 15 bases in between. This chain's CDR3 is CASNPNRANTQYF. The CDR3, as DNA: TGTGCCAGCAATCCCAACCGGGCCAATACGCAGTATTTT.

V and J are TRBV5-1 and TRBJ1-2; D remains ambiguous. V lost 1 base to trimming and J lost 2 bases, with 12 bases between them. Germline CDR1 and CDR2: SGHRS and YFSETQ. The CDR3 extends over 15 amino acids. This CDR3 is CASSLFRGWNYGYTF. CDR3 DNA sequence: TGCGCCAGCAGCTTGTTTCGGGGTTGGAACTATGGCTACACCTTC.

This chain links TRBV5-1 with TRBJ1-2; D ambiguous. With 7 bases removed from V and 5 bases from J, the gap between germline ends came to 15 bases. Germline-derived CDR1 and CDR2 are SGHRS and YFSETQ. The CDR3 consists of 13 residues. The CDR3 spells CASGSGGGYGYTF. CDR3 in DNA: TGCGCCAGCGGATCGGGTGGAGGTTATGGCTACACCTTC. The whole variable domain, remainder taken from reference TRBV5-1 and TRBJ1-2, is KAGVTQTPRYLIKTRGQQVTLSCSPISGHRSVSWYQQTPGQGLQFLFEYFSETQRNKGNFPGRFSGRQFSNSRSEMNVSTLELGDSALYLCASGSGGGYGYTFGSGTRLTVV.

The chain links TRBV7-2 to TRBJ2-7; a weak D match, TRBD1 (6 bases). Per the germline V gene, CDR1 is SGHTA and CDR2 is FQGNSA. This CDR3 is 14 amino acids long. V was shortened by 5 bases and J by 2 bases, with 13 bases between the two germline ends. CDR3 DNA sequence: TGTGCCAGCAGCACAGCAGGGGAAACCTACGAGCAGTACTTC. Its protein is CASSTAGETYEQYF.

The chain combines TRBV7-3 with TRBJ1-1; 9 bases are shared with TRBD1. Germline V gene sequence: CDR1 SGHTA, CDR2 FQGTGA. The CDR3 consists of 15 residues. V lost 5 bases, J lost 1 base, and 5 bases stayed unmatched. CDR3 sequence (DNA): TGTGCCAGCAGCCCAGGGGACAGGGCGAACACTGAAGCTTTCTTT. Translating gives CASSPGDRANTEAFF.